Described below is a single T cell receptor beta chain sequence and its context. Its antigen is not identified. This entry is derived from a study of shared clonotypes between healthy human individuals. Study-level points and caveats: Memory subsets had estimated richness that was generally smaller than that of naive subsets.

Replicate PCRs run on sorted subsets employed approximately 0.2 ug DNA, roughly 30,000 T cell genomes. Repertoires were generated with immunoSEQ multiplex PCR, while TCRdb's copy carries only in-frame clones and drops some. Here the sample spans a few hundred thousand clones, roughly 95% being singletons. Naive CD8 populations comprised CD45RO-negative cells positively selected for CCR7, excluding terminally differentiated effector memory CD45RA+ cells. The CDR3 covers 17 residues. The V and J genes are TRBV1 and TRBJ2-5; TRBD2 is the table's D call and was not checked against the DNA. TRBV1 is a known pseudogene. Sequencing was performed on naive CD8+ T cells sorted from blood. The clonotype comes from a woman in her thirties in good health. The CDR3 DNA reads as TGCACCAGCAGCCAAGATTCCCGAAAAAGCCGCCAAGAGACCCAGTACTTC. This codes for CTSSQDSRKSRQETQYF.